This T cell receptor beta chain was identified during a study of memory CD4+ T cells and cytomegalovirus serostatus. Background on the study: Healthy Belgian adult donors included roughly nine CMV-positive and about two dozen CMV-negative people.

The sort gate was single viable CD3+CD4+CD8-CD45RO+ cells for memory CD4+ T cells. The CDR3 covers 13 residues. Germline CDR1 is SGHTA and CDR2 is FQGNSA. Between the trimmed V and J ends, which lost 2 bases and 8 bases, there was a span of 12 bases. Generated by immunoSEQ multiplex PCR, the TCRdb table keeps only in-frame clones and is missing some. The repertoire holds just under 95,000 clones, with about four fifths as singletons. This clone was seen more than once but under ten times. The receptor was derived from an adult in good health and CMV-seropositive. The sample taken for sequencing was memory CD4+ T cells from blood. The V and J genes are TRBV7-2 and TRBJ1-2; D is ambiguous. Here the CDR3 DNA reads TGTGCCAGCAGCTTAAGTAAAGAGGGCGGCTACACCTTC. Amino acids: CASSLSKEGGYTF.